The following is a T cell receptor beta chain sequence with its context. Its antigen specificity is not known. No much larger clone exists at a distance of one base, and base qualities are not known. This sample was taken from a study of T cell responses to AZD1222 COVID-19 vaccine (dated by TCRdb to the early 2020s). In terms of the full investigation: AZD1222 recipients whose second dose came at about 4 weeks and those whose second dose came at about 12 weeks were combined into one group, since spike-specific TCR depth and breadth did not differ between the two schedules. Enrollment into the trials was organized by age into subgroups of 18-55, 56-69 and 70-plus years, and those subgroups contained around 150, 28 and 57 TCR-sequenced participants, respectively. A total of 233 trial participants underwent TCR sequencing, of whom 200 to 220 had received two doses of AZD1222 and some 25 had received two doses of the MenACWY control vaccine. Study-wide findings and limitations: CD4 TCRs associated with the vaccine covered the entire spike protein, and the dominant responses were in regions 160-218 and 743-854. Reportedly, almost half of the unique spike-specific TCRs recognized epitopes lying outside the regions that are mutated in the B.1.351 and B.1.1.7 variants. After two AZD1222 doses, both the breadth and the depth of spike-specific TCRs were significantly higher than at day 0 and than in MenACWY recipients. In the small 56-69-year group, the increase in depth fell short of significance, most likely because of low power. Conclusions about previously exposed vaccinees are limited, since just 5 or 6 AZD1222 recipients were seropositive for SARS-CoV-2 at baseline. Participants were mostly white British and included more females than males, and it was suggested by the authors that clonal diversity may have been underestimated. Because no day 14 peak-response samples were available, repertoires were characterized only after the peak T cell response.

The CDR3 regions of human TCRbeta chains were analyzed by immunosequencing. As for the original processing: Repertoire TCRs were checked for matches against a reference library of SARS-CoV-2-specific TCRs that had been generated using the MIRA antigen-specificity platform. Breadth was defined as the fraction of unique TCRs that were SARS-CoV-2-associated. Depth was defined as the fraction of total T cells that were SARS-CoV-2-associated. Using the MIRA data, each spike-specific TCR was mapped to the spike region that the TCR reacts to and placed in a CD4 or CD8 class. Log10-transformed breadth and depth values were compared by one-way ANOVA with Sidak's multiple comparisons tests. Held by TCRdb, this immuneACCESS table contains in-frame sequences only and omits some clones. Under half of the omission traces to an unresolved V gene where checked; the cause of the rest is unknown. The V and J calls and the clone size are those of that table, but D and trimming were determined from the DNA. For this sample there are 110,000 to 150,000 clones; 75% to 90% appear just once. 8% of the sample lies in the top ten.

What this sample's time point label stands for: baseline before first vaccination. Vaccinee samples came from UK trials COV001 and COV002, including a single-blind randomized controlled phase 2/3 trial of AZD1222 (ChAdOx1 nCoV-19) in healthy adults. For TCRbeta chain sequencing, PBMC samples were collected from trial participants at day 0 and at day 28 after the second dose. The specimen comprised peripheral blood, sampled on day 0 of AZD1222 vaccination. The receptor's source is an adult in good health.

The bases are TGCGCCAGCAGCTTGGACGCGGGAGTCTACAATGAGCAGTTCTTC. It translates as CASSLDAGVYNEQFF. The chain uses TRBV5-1 and TRBJ2-1; the junction holds 7 bases that match TRBD2. Compared with germline, V lacks 0 bases and J lacks 3 bases; bases without a gene match: 3. Reading the germline V gene gives CDR1 SGHRS and CDR2 YFSETQ. From its cysteine to its phenylalanine, the CDR3 spans 15 amino acids. The retained sequence is limited to the CDR3, 45 bases, with the frame set at the first base.